The sequence of this TCR beta chain was determined in a study of T-cell reconstitution after alpha-beta-depleted transplantation in children. This clonotype has just one count. Germline V gene lookup returns CDR1 SGHDT and CDR2 YYEEEE. Trimming shortened V by 4 bases and J by 3 bases, and 8 bases separated the two germline ends. The CDR3 is made up of 12 amino acids. Preparation of the TCRbeta library used unique molecular identifiers. From the PCR reads, TCRdb called clonotypes with MiXCR, one entry per CDR3 protein. The data contain roughly 500,000 distinct CDR3 sequences, approximately 12% of them singletons.

The sequence was collected from a human donor who donated a stem cell graft to a child with combined immunodeficiency. The chain links TRBV5-6 to TRBJ2-7, with unresolved D. This sample comprised PBMCs from the stem cell graft donor, obtained from the stem cell graft. The CDR3 nucleotides are TGTGCCAGCAGCCCCGGATACTACGAGCAGTACTTC. This gives the protein CASSPGYYEQYF.